This T cell receptor beta chain was found in a study of T-cell reconstitution after alpha-beta-depleted transplantation in children. Overall study results and limits: The origin of high day-60 TCRbeta diversity in some patients lay in surviving recipient T cells and thymic progenitors. As was reported, about two months after transplant, alpha-beta T cells came from several hundred expanded graft clones. It was newly produced T cells that mostly accounted for T-cell counts and diversity one year after transplant.

Turning to this clonotype: The antigen remains undetermined.

Unique molecular identifiers were incorporated during preparation of the TCRbeta library. TCRdb passed the PCR reads through MiXCR, listing each CDR3 protein once. The sample has fewer than 550,000 distinct CDR3 sequences, 10% to 12% seen once. The sequenced sample was PBMCs, mostly from graft donor cells, obtained 180 days after TCRalphabeta/CD19-depleted stem cell transplant. This sequence was found in a female patient aged 2 to 10 who had a stem cell transplant for aplastic anemia, so the T cells may come from the graft donor.

The CDR3 sequence: CASSLSSGRRYEQYF. The CDR3 DNA sequence: TGTGCCAGCAGTTTATCCTCCGGGAGACGCTACGAGCAGTACTTC. The J gene is TRBJ2-7, the V gene TRBV12-3 or TRBV12-4, with D perhaps matching TRBD2 (6 bases). The V gene lost 2 bases and the J gene lost 3 bases, with 14 bases spanning the gap. The CDR3 length is 15 residues.